These T cell receptor beta chains were read from a single sample in a study of a mutant IDH1 vaccine in newly diagnosed glioma. Their recognized antigens are unknown. Measured with immunoSEQ multiplex PCR; TCRdb has only the in-frame clones, and not every one. The sample includes 70,000 to 90,000 clones, 65% to 90% seen only once; the top ten take about 2.2%. The sequences come from PBMCs, collected from a glioma patient whose treatment included an IDH1 peptide vaccine. The receptors were sampled from a man aged 30 to 45 with glioma. Some clones in this sample may be carry-over from other donors' samples. The CDR3 runs from the conserved cysteine through the conserved F or W. The D gene is left open where the match is weak. Some rows have no size entry. The others give once, few or many, or a class for an expanded clone.

v_gene: TRBV23-1
d_gene: TRBD1
abundance: -
j_gene: TRBJ2-4
CDR3aa: CASSHSNEDRGYVDRAKNIQYF
CDR3nt: TGCGCCAGCAGTCACTCGAATGAAGACAGGGGGTACGTGGACCGAGCCAAAAACATTCAGTACTTC

v_gene: TRBV19
d_gene: TRBD2
abundance: -
j_gene: TRBJ2-7
CDR3aa: CASSTGLAGIYEQYF
CDR3nt: TGTGCCAGTAGTACCGGACTAGCGGGAATTTACGAGCAGTACTTC

v_gene: TRBV10-3
d_gene: -
abundance: -
j_gene: TRBJ1-4
CDR3aa: CAISEKGANEKLFF
CDR3nt: TGTGCCATCAGTGAGAAGGGAGCTAATGAAAAACTGTTTTTT

v_gene: TRBV5-1
d_gene: -
abundance: -
j_gene: TRBJ2-7
CDR3aa: CASSLMGVEASYEQYF
CDR3nt: TGCGCCAGCAGCTTGATGGGGGTTGAGGCGTCCTACGAGCAGTACTTC

v_gene: TRBV10-2
d_gene: TRBD2
abundance: -
j_gene: TRBJ2-7
CDR3aa: CASSVAGASYEQYF
CDR3nt: TGCGCCAGCAGTGTGGCGGGAGCATCCTACGAGCAGTACTTC

v_gene: TRBV11-2
d_gene: -
abundance: medium-sized
j_gene: TRBJ1-6
CDR3aa: CASKDSNSPLHF
CDR3nt: TGTGCCAGCAAGGACAGTAATTCACCCCTCCACTTT

v_gene: TRBV5-1
d_gene: TRBD1
abundance: -
j_gene: TRBJ1-2
CDR3aa: CASRKDRGTGYTF
CDR3nt: TGCGCCAGCAGAAAGGACAGGGGAACTGGCTACACCTTC

v_gene: TRBV7-8
d_gene: -
abundance: -
j_gene: TRBJ2-1
CDR3aa: CASSSTSYRYNEQFF
CDR3nt: TGTGCCAGCAGCTCTACTAGCTATCGCTACAATGAGCAGTTCTTC

v_gene: TRBV6-1
d_gene: -
abundance: -
j_gene: TRBJ2-5
CDR3aa: CASSEIVGGQYF
CDR3nt: TGTGCCAGCAGTGAGATAGTCGGGGGCCAGTACTTC

v_gene: TRBV5-1
d_gene: -
abundance: -
j_gene: TRBJ1-2
CDR3aa: CASAGASNYGYTF
CDR3nt: TGCGCCTCCGCTGGGGCATCTAACTATGGCTACACCTTC

v_gene: TRBV7-2
d_gene: TRBD2
abundance: -
j_gene: TRBJ2-5
CDR3aa: CASSFRLALGTQYF
CDR3nt: TGTGCCAGCAGCTTCCGACTAGCCTTAGGGACCCAGTACTTC

v_gene: TRBV9
d_gene: -
abundance: -
j_gene: TRBJ2-1
CDR3aa: CASSPDSTYNEQFF
CDR3nt: TGTGCCAGCAGCCCCGACAGTACCTACAATGAGCAGTTCTTC

v_gene: TRBV7-8
d_gene: TRBD2
abundance: once
j_gene: TRBJ2-1
CDR3aa: CASSLGRGTSGRPRTNEQFF
CDR3nt: TGTGCCAGCAGCTTAGGAAGGGGGACTAGCGGGAGGCCTCGGACAAATGAGCAGTTCTTC

v_gene: TRBV7-2
d_gene: -
abundance: -
j_gene: TRBJ1-1
CDR3aa: CASTFRGENTEAFF
CDR3nt: TGTGCCAGCACCTTCAGGGGAGAGAACACTGAAGCTTTCTTT

v_gene: TRBV4-2
d_gene: -
abundance: -
j_gene: TRBJ1-5
CDR3aa: CASSQGSGDQPQHF
CDR3nt: TGTGCCAGCAGCCAAGGTTCAGGGGATCAGCCCCAGCATTTT

v_gene: TRBV7-2
d_gene: -
abundance: -
j_gene: TRBJ2-7
CDR3aa: CASSFPSRGREIDHEQYF
CDR3nt: TGTGCCAGCAGCTTCCCTTCGCGTGGCAGGGAGATCGACCACGAGCAGTACTTC

v_gene: TRBV27
d_gene: -
abundance: -
j_gene: TRBJ2-7
CDR3aa: CASGTDSYEQYF
CDR3nt: TGTGCCAGCGGTACGGACTCCTACGAGCAGTACTTC

v_gene: TRBV6-1
d_gene: -
abundance: -
j_gene: TRBJ2-4
CDR3aa: CASSEGEGVIEYF
CDR3nt: TGTGCCAGCAGTGAGGGGGAGGGGGTAATTGAGTACTTC

v_gene: TRBV30
d_gene: -
abundance: -
j_gene: TRBJ1-1
CDR3aa: CAWSVSGVTEAIF
CDR3nt: TGTGCCTGGAGTGTGTCAGGGGTAACTGAAGCTATCTTT